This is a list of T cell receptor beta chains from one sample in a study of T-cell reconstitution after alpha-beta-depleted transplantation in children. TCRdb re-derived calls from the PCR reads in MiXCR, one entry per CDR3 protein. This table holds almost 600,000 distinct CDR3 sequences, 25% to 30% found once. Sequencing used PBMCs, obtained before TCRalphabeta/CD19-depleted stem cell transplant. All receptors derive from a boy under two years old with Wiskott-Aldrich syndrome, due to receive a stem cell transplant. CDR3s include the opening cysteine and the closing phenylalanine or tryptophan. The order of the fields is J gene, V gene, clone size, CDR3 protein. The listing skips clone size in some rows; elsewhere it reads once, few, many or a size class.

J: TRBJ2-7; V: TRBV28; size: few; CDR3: CASSRTPGQGSEQYF
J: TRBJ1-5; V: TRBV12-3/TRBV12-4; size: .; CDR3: CASSLSGNSNQPQHF
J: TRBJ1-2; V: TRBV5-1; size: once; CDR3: CASSFVEGMDGYTF
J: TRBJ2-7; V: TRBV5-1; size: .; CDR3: CASSSRPTAYEQYF
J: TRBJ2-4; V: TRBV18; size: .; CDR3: CASSGSGTGDIQYF
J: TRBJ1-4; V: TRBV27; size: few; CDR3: CASRSLTRVFNEKLFF
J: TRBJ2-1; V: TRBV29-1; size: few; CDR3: CSVEETGTKTVSYNEQFF
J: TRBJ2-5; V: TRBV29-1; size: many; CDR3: CSVAPSQETQYF
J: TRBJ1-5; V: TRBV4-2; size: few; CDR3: CASSQDGGVGSNQPQHF
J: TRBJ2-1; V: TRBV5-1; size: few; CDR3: CASSLEPFYNEQFF
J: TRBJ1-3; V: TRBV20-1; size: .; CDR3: CSAISSRPPAIYF
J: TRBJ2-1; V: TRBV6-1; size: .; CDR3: CASRVLGGSFQYEQFF
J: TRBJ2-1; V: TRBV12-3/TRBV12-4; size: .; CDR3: CASRPGGSGSYNEQFF
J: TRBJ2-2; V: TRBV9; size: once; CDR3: CASSRGGTGTGELFF
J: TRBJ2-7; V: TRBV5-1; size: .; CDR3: CASSFGTRDYEQYF
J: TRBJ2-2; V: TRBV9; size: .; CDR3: CASSEGGGRESGELFF
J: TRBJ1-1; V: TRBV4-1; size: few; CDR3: CASSQGQDAEAFF
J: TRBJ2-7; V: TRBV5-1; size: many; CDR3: CASSLDLASYEQYF
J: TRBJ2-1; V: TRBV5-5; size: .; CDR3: CASSLEVLAGHNEQFF
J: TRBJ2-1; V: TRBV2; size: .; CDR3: CASRWDNEQFF
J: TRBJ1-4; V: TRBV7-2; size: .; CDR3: CASSPMDRGGEKLFF
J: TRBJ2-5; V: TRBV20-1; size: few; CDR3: CSGDTQASQTQYF
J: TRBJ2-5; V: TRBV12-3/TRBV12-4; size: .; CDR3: CASRIGTGGRETQYF
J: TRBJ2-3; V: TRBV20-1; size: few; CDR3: CSARGDSTDTQYF
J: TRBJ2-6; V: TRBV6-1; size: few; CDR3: CASSLSGTGAGANVLTF
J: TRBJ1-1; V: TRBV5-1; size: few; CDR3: CASSKDRYTEAFF
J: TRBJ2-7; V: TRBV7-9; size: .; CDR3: CASSPRDSHYEQYF
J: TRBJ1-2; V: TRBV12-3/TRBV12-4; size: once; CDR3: CASSPMANYGYTF
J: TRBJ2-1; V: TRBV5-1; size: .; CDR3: CASSFQDRVSNEQFF
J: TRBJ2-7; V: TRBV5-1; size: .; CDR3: CASSLGTEQYF
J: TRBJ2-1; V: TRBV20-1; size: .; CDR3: CSARDPASSYNEQFF
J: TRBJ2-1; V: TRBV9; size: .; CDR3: CASSVGLLYNEQFF
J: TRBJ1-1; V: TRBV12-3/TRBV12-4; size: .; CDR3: CASMPDENTEAFF